The entry below describes one TCR beta chain. The record originates from a study of T cell responses to AZD1222 COVID-19 vaccine. Trimming took 0 bases from V and 0 from J; bases not matched to a gene: 7. Germline CDR1 and CDR2: SGDLS and YYNGEE. The CDR3 is 19 residues long. The repertoire was sequenced with immunoSEQ multiplex PCR; TCRdb's copy has only in-frame clones and lacks some. This sample has roughly 100,000 clones, with approximately 87% found just once. The receptor comes from an adult in good health. The sequencing here drew on peripheral blood, taken on day 0 of AZD1222 vaccination. The chain is built from TRBV9 and TRBJ2-3; 13 nucleotides align to TRBD2. DNA of the CDR3: TGTGCCAGCAGCGTAGCTGCACTAGCGGGAGGGCCGAGCACAGATACGCAGTATTTT. Translated: CASSVAALAGGPSTDTQYF. The full variable domain, completed using reference TRBV9 and TRBJ2-3, is DSGVTQTPKHLITATGQRVTLRCSPRSGDLSVYWYQQSLDQGLQFLIQYYNGEERAKGNILERFSAQQFPDLHSELNLSSLELGDSALYFCASSVAALAGGPSTDTQYFGPGTRLTVL.